This T cell receptor (beta chain) was found in a study of cytomegalovirus exposure and HLA in healthy donors. Researchers ran the PCR with 60 Vbeta and 13 Jbeta primers. The method was immunoSEQ multiplex PCR; TCRdb's version includes in-frame clones alone and lacks a portion of them. The table includes 79,000 or so clones, roughly 79% detected once. Germline CDR1 is MNHEY and CDR2 is SVGAGI. The CDR3 has 11 residues. Trimming removed 6 bases at V and 3 bases at J, with 4 bases between. This sequence originates from a middle-aged woman in good health and CMV-seropositive. The sample taken for sequencing was PBMCs. V is TRBV6-5 and J is TRBJ2-3; D uncertain. For the CDR3, the DNA is TGTGCCAGCAGAACTACAGATACGCAGTATTTT. Translated: CASRTTDTQYF.